The 20 T cell receptor beta chains below come from one sample, sequenced in a study of shared clonotypes between healthy human individuals (dated by TCRdb to the early 2020s). The library was obtained by the immunoSEQ multiplex PCR assay. TCRdb holds this immuneACCESS table with in-frame rearrangements only. Some clones are missing; in checked studies, unresolved V genes explain under half, and the rest has no known cause. The sample data list around 2.1 million clones, and around 93% of these were observed just once. The top ten clonotypes cover about 1.5% of the sample. CD8 naive samples were obtained by positive selection for CCR7 among CD45RO-negative cells, yielding a CD45RA+CCR7+ population from which TemRA cells were excluded. Sequenced material: naive CD8+ T cells from PBMCs. The cell subset or site label, as the study defines it: CD45RA+CCR7+. These receptors came from a man between 18 and 35 years old in good health. Some clones in this sample may be carry-over from other donors' samples.

The genes are TRBV30 and TRBJ1-3, with 7 bases fitting TRBD1. The ends lost 7 bases at V and 8 bases at J; junction bases unmatched: 23. Germline CDR1 GTSNPN, CDR2 SVGIG (reference sequence). The length of the CDR3 is 17 residues. CDR3 region: CAFLTGRSTRLRDTIYF. The CDR3 DNA reads as TGTGCCTTCTTGACAGGGCGAAGTACCCGGCTCCGGGACACCATATATTTT.

The chain joins TRBV29-1 to TRBJ2-7, with a weak D call TRBD1 (6 bases). Germline V gene sequence: CDR1 SQVTM, CDR2 ANQGSEA. The CDR3 extends over 13 amino acids. Trimming removed 7 bases from V and 3 bases from J, with 16 bases in between. CDR3 loop: CSGRGEGGYEQYF. CDR3 bases: TGCAGCGGCAGGGGTGAAGGGGGCTACGAGCAGTACTTC.

The sample holds a few counts of this clone. This chain uses TRBV6-6 with TRBJ1-1, with a possible D match to TRBD1 (5 bases). Germline V CDR1 and CDR2: MNHNY, SVGAGI (reference sequence). With 2 bases removed from V and 0 bases from J, the gap between germline ends came to 10 bases. This CDR3 has 15 residues. Here the CDR3 DNA reads TGTGCCAGCAGTTACCCCGACAGCATGAACACTGAAGCTTTCTTT. Residues: CASSYPDSMNTEAFF.

This chain joins TRBV7-2 and TRBJ2-7; 8 positions agree with TRBD1. With V trimmed by 4 bases and J by 0 bases, 5 bases remained unmatched. Germline V CDR1 and CDR2: SGHTA, FQGNSA. The CDR3 runs to 15 residues. The CDR3 region has the DNA TGTGCCAGCAGCTACGGACAGGGCTTCTCCTACGAGCAGTACTTC. Its protein product is CASSYGQGFSYEQYF.

For this clone: Other nucleotide sequences in the sample specify the same CDR3. This chain uses TRBV7-9 with TRBJ2-5, with 8 bases lining up with TRBD1. V lost 5 bases and J lost 2; bases outside the gene matches: 4. This CDR3 contains 14 residues. The germline V gene encodes CDR1 SEHNR and CDR2 FQNEAQ (reference sequence). This chain's CDR3 is CASSPRTGQETQYF. As DNA, the CDR3 is TGTGCCAGCAGCCCGCGGACAGGGCAAGAGACCCAGTACTTC.

The J gene is TRBJ1-2, the V gene TRBV7-9; 10 bases match TRBD1. V lost 6 bases to trimming and J lost 6 bases; unmatched junction nucleotides: 4. Per germline, CDR1 SEHNR and CDR2 FQNEAQ (reference sequence). CDR3 length: 13 amino acids. CDR3: CASRLGTGDGYTF. The CDR3 DNA reads TGTGCCAGCAGGCTCGGGACAGGGGATGGCTACACCTTC.

The CDR3 here is CASRTLASRAFF. Written as DNA, the CDR3 is TGTGCCAGCCGAACCCTGGCCTCTCGGGCTTTCTTT. This chain connects TRBV25-1 to TRBJ1-1; D ambiguous. V was cut by 8 bases and J by 11 bases, with 18 bases left in between. Looked up from germline, CDR1 is MGHDK and CDR2 is SYGVNS. The CDR3 runs to 12 residues.

This chain joins TRBV19 and TRBJ2-7; TRBD2 matches at 8 bases. The germline V gene has CDR1 LNHDA and CDR2 SQIVND (reference sequence). The CDR3 runs 14 residues. The junction had 5 bases not matched to a gene; V was cut back by 5 bases and J by 2 bases. This chain's CDR3 is CASSAGGGPYEQYF. The CDR3 nucleotides are TGTGCCAGTAGTGCCGGCGGGGGGCCCTACGAGCAGTACTTC. Supplemented by reference TRBV19 and TRBJ2-7, the full variable domain reads DGGITQSPKYLFRKEGQNVTLSCEQNLNHDAMYWYRQDPGQGLRLIYYSQIVNDFQKGDIAEGYSVSREKKESFPLTVTSAQKNPTAFYLCASSAGGGPYEQYFGPGTRLTVT.

A few counts support this clone. V is TRBV15 and J is TRBJ2-7, with a weak D call TRBD2 (6 bases). Germline loops: CDR1 LNHNV, CDR2 YYDKDF (reference sequence). Trimming removed 0 bases from V and 2 bases from J, with 11 bases in between. The CDR3 has 15 residues. The CDR3 sequence is CATSRDSGEAYEQYF. In DNA, the CDR3 is TGTGCCACCAGCAGAGATTCCGGGGAGGCCTACGAGCAGTACTTC.

As concerns this clone: This CDR3 is also generated by other DNA sequences in the sample. The rearrangement uses TRBV9 and TRBJ2-2; unclear D gene. The V gene lost 0 bases and the J gene lost 8 bases, with 8 bases spanning the gap. Germline CDR1 SGDLS, CDR2 YYNGEE. The CDR3 runs 13 residues. As DNA, the CDR3 is TGTGCCAGCAGCGTAGGGGCCGTAGGGGAGCTGTTTTTT. It is translated as CASSVGAVGELFF.

V is TRBV28 and J is TRBJ2-3, with D unclear. The CDR3 has 14 residues. Trimming shortened V by 4 bases and J by 0 bases, and 8 bases separated the two germline ends. The germline CDR1 and CDR2 sequences are MDHEN and SYDVKM. CDR3 bases: TGTGCCAGCAGTTCCCAGCCTAGCACAGATACGCAGTATTTT. Protein sequence: CASSSQPSTDTQYF.

The chain couples TRBV28 to TRBJ2-1; weak D call: TRBD2 (5 bases). Deletions cut 7 bases from V and 8 bases from J, with 24 bases between. The CDR3 is 16 residues long. Germline V gene data show CDR1 as MDHEN and CDR2 as SYDVKM. CDR3 DNA sequence: TGTGCCAGCACACCGAGCGGACCAGACTTAGGCGATGAGCAGTTCTTC. This sequence encodes CASTPSGPDLGDEQFF.

The chain recombines TRBV27 with TRBJ2-2, with D possibly being TRBD1 (6 bases). Germline CDR1 reads MNHEY; CDR2 reads SMNVEV (reference sequence). CDR3 length: 15 amino acids. Deletions cut 6 bases from V and 6 bases from J, with 17 bases between. The chain's CDR3 is CASSEGVILSGELFF. The CDR3 bases are TGTGCCAGCAGCGAGGGGGTGATCCTCTCCGGGGAGCTGTTTTTT.

This clone was recorded once. The chain has TRBV11-2 and TRBJ2-7, with D tentatively TRBD1 (5 bases). The CDR3 is made up of 15 amino acids. Trimming removed 5 bases from V and 2 bases from J, with 16 bases in between. From germline, CDR1 is SGHAT and CDR2 FQNNGV. This CDR3 is CASSPYGQGTYEQYF. DNA of the CDR3: TGTGCCAGCAGCCCATATGGGCAGGGAACCTACGAGCAGTACTTC.

This rearrangement joins TRBV9 to TRBJ2-1, with D perhaps being TRBD1 or TRBD2 (5 bases each). With 0 bases removed from V and 9 bases from J, the gap between germline ends came to 25 bases. The CDR3 covers 18 residues. Per germline, CDR1 SGDLS and CDR2 YYNGEE. The CDR3 loop is CASSVATEPGPPLPEQFF. As DNA, the CDR3 is TGTGCCAGCAGCGTAGCTACGGAGCCGGGACCCCCCTTACCTGAGCAGTTCTTC.

This clone was counted once. The chain recombines TRBV7-3 with TRBJ2-7, with 13 bases matching TRBD2. The CDR3 spans 15 residues. J lost 5 bases, V lost 5 bases, and 6 bases had no gene match. Germline CDR1 is SGHTA and CDR2 is FQGTGA. The CDR3 DNA follows: TGTGCCAGCAGCCCCTGGACTAGCGGGAGTCACGAGCAGTACTTC. It encodes CASSPWTSGSHEQYF.

The V gene is TRBV11-2, the J gene TRBJ1-2; a possible D gene is TRBD1 (6 bases). This CDR3 has 14 residues. Deletions cut 5 bases from V and 2 bases from J, with 12 bases between. CDR1 is SGHAT, CDR2 FQNNGV, per germline. CDR3 sequence reads: CASSQTTGNYGYTF. The DNA of the CDR3 is TGTGCCAGCAGCCAAACCACAGGGAACTATGGCTACACCTTC.

The J gene is TRBJ2-7, the V gene TRBV27, with D hard to call. Germline lookup yields CDR1 MNHEY and CDR2 SMNVEV (reference sequence). The CDR3 sequence is 14 residues long. Between the trimmed V and J ends, which lost 2 bases and 4 bases, there was a span of 12 bases. The CDR3 spells CASSLGDGRYEQYF. The CDR3 DNA is TGTGCCAGCAGTTTAGGTGACGGACGATACGAGCAGTACTTC.

The V and J genes are TRBV19 and TRBJ2-3, with a weak D call TRBD1 (5 bases). Looked up from germline, CDR1 is LNHDA and CDR2 is SQIVND (reference sequence). This CDR3 comprises 16 residues. Trimming removed 4 bases from V and 2 bases from J, with 16 bases in between. The CDR3 sequence is CASSTSPGAFTDTQYF. DNA of the CDR3: TGTGCCAGTAGTACCTCTCCTGGGGCCTTCACAGATACGCAGTATTTT.

Details on this clone: The identical CDR3 is also encoded by other nucleotide sequences in the sample. The chain recombines TRBV5-6 with TRBJ1-3; D remains ambiguous. This CDR3 has 13 residues. The germline V and J ends were trimmed by 0 bases and 0 bases, with 1 base remaining between them. Per germline, CDR1 SGHDT and CDR2 YYEEEE. The CDR3 bases are TGTGCCAGCAGCTTGGCCTCTGGAAACACCATATATTTT. Translation gives CASSLASGNTIYF.